Listed below are T cell receptor beta chains from one sample, sequenced in a study of cytomegalovirus exposure and HLA in healthy donors. Sequencing used immunoSEQ multiplex PCR; TCRdb keeps in-frame clones, though not all of them. The sample lists around 60,000 clones; 80% to 95% were seen once. Sequencing used PBMCs. The receptors shown here come from a man aged 18 to 29 in good health and CMV-seronegative. The CDR3 runs from the conserved cysteine through the conserved F or W. Each record gives: clone size, J gene, D gene, CDR3 length, V gene, CDR3 DNA, CDR3 protein. D genes are given only for firm matches. Size is stated for part of the rows, as once, few or many counts, or as a class when the clone is expanded.

clone_size: NA
j_call: TRBJ2-1
d_call: TRBD2
cdr3_length: 17
v_call: TRBV11-2
cdr3_nt: TGTGCCAGCAGCTCCCATCTCTCTAGCGGGAGGGGCAATGAGCAGTTCTTC
cdr3_aa: CASSSHLSSGRGNEQFF

clone_size: NA
j_call: TRBJ2-5
d_call: TRBD2
cdr3_length: 14
v_call: TRBV2
cdr3_nt: TGTGCCAGCGGCCGGGGACTAGTCCAAGAGACCCAGTACTTC
cdr3_aa: CASGRGLVQETQYF

clone_size: NA
j_call: TRBJ1-2
d_call: TRBD1
cdr3_length: 15
v_call: TRBV28
cdr3_nt: TGTGCCAGCAGTTTGGGGACAGGGTCCCTGTACGGCTACACCTTC
cdr3_aa: CASSLGTGSLYGYTF

clone_size: NA
j_call: TRBJ2-3
d_call: TRBD2
cdr3_length: 15
v_call: TRBV5-4
cdr3_nt: TGTGCCAGCAGCTCCGCGGGGGGAATCACAGATACGCAGTATTTT
cdr3_aa: CASSSAGGITDTQYF

clone_size: NA
j_call: TRBJ2-7
d_call: TRBD1
cdr3_length: 14
v_call: TRBV6-6
cdr3_nt: TGTGCCAGCACCCGGGACAGGGGGTCGTACGAGCAGTACTTC
cdr3_aa: CASTRDRGSYEQYF

clone_size: NA
j_call: TRBJ2-1
d_call: NA
cdr3_length: 14
v_call: TRBV2
cdr3_nt: TGTGCCAGCAGTGTAGGGGCCCTCTACAATGAGCAGTTCTTC
cdr3_aa: CASSVGALYNEQFF

clone_size: NA
j_call: TRBJ2-6
d_call: NA
cdr3_length: 15
v_call: TRBV2
cdr3_nt: TGTGCCAGCAAGATCGGGGAGTATGGGGCCAACGTCCTGACTTTC
cdr3_aa: CASKIGEYGANVLTF

clone_size: NA
j_call: TRBJ2-1
d_call: NA
cdr3_length: 15
v_call: TRBV19
cdr3_nt: TGTGCCAGTAGTATAGGCCTACTCCTTCGGAATGAGCAGTTCTTC
cdr3_aa: CASSIGLLLRNEQFF

clone_size: NA
j_call: TRBJ1-2
d_call: NA
cdr3_length: 14
v_call: TRBV6-1
cdr3_nt: TGTGCCAGCACCCAAACACAGGGTAACTATGGCTACACCTTC
cdr3_aa: CASTQTQGNYGYTF

clone_size: once
j_call: TRBJ1-1
d_call: NA
cdr3_length: 16
v_call: TRBV9
cdr3_nt: TGTGCCAGCAGCGTAGACGGTGAGGGATTGCACACTGAAGCTTTCTTT
cdr3_aa: CASSVDGEGLHTEAFF

clone_size: NA
j_call: TRBJ1-1
d_call: TRBD1
cdr3_length: 18
v_call: TRBV6-1
cdr3_nt: TGTGCCAGCAGTGAAGCCCCCCCTCGGACAGGTTGGAGGCCTGAAGCTTTCTTT
cdr3_aa: CASSEAPPRTGWRPEAFF

clone_size: NA
j_call: TRBJ2-3
d_call: TRBD2
cdr3_length: 16
v_call: TRBV28
cdr3_nt: TGTGCCAGCAGTTCGGGGGGGGCGGACGGCACAGATACGCAGTATTTT
cdr3_aa: CASSSGGADGTDTQYF

clone_size: once
j_call: TRBJ2-7
d_call: NA
cdr3_length: 16
v_call: TRBV18
cdr3_nt: TGTGCCAGCTCACCAGACCTAGCCTCCCTCCCCGACGAGCAGTACTTC
cdr3_aa: CASSPDLASLPDEQYF

clone_size: NA
j_call: TRBJ2-7
d_call: TRBD2
cdr3_length: 13
v_call: TRBV29-1
cdr3_nt: TGCAGCGCTGGGACTAGCGGAAAATACGAGCAGTACTTC
cdr3_aa: CSAGTSGKYEQYF

clone_size: NA
j_call: TRBJ1-5
d_call: TRBD1
cdr3_length: 15
v_call: TRBV19
cdr3_nt: TGTGCCAGTAGTAGACAGGGGAATGGCAATCAGCCCCAGCATTTT
cdr3_aa: CASSRQGNGNQPQHF

clone_size: NA
j_call: TRBJ2-3
d_call: NA
cdr3_length: 13
v_call: TRBV5-4
cdr3_nt: TGTGCCAGCAGCTTGGCGGGCACAGATACGCAGTATTTT
cdr3_aa: CASSLAGTDTQYF